This passage covers 20 T cell receptor beta chains from one sample sequenced in a study of CD8 T cells in Susac syndrome. After extraction with the RNeasy kit, roughly 0.45 to 1 ug of the RNA was reverse transcribed using random hexamers. Each CDR3 protein is one row after TCRdb ran MiXCR on the immunoSEQ multiplex PCR reads. The table has some 140,000 distinct CDR3 sequences, 75% to 90% seen once. The specimen was CD8+ T cells from PBMCs. The receptor set was obtained from a human donor with multiple sclerosis.

The chain uses TRBV9 and TRBJ2-1; D is perhaps TRBD1 or TRBD2 (5 bases each). CDR1 and CDR2 from the germline V gene are SGDLS and YYNGEE. This CDR3 spans 16 amino acids. Trimming stripped 2 bases from V and 3 bases from J, with 15 bases between. Here the CDR3 reads CASSVGVLRDYNEQFF. CDR3 nucleotides: TGTGCCAGCAGCGTGGGGGTGTTAAGGGACTACAATGAGCAGTTCTTC.

The chain carries TRBV27 and TRBJ2-7; perhaps TRBD2 as D (6 bases). The V end lost 3 bases, the J end lost 3 bases, and 12 bases lay between the germline ends. The CDR3 contains 14 residues. Germline V lookup: CDR1 MNHEY, CDR2 SMNVEV (reference sequence). The CDR3: CASSFGFGGYEQYF. The CDR3 nucleotides are TGTGCCAGCAGTTTTGGATTCGGGGGCTACGAGCAGTACTTC.

Here the CDR3 DNA reads TGTGCCAGCAGCTTAAATCTAGCAGATACGCAGTATTTT. This gives the protein CASSLNLADTQYF. The chain employs TRBV7-8 and TRBJ2-3; D is uncertain. The V gene lost 2 bases and the J gene lost 4 bases, with 7 bases spanning the gap. CDR1 is SGHVS, CDR2 FQNEAQ, per germline. The CDR3 spans 13 residues.

Here the CDR3 DNA reads TGCGCCAGCAGCCACACTTATACCGGGAGACAAGAGACCCAGTACTTC. Protein product: CASSHTYTGRQETQYF. The chain uses TRBV4-1 and TRBJ2-5; perhaps TRBD2 as D (6 bases). Trimming took 3 bases from V and 2 from J, leaving 16 bases between them. This CDR3 contains 16 residues. Germline V lookup: CDR1 MGHRA, CDR2 YSYEKL.

The V gene is TRBV6-2 or TRBV6-3, the J gene TRBJ2-1, with 8 bases that match TRBD1. The V segment lost 5 bases and the J segment 9 bases; nucleotides outside the gene matches: 12. There are 15 residues in the CDR3. Per germline, CDR1 MNHEY and CDR2 SVGEGT. CDR3 in DNA: TGTGCCAGCAGTACGGGACAGGTCGACCTGGGTGAGCAGTTCTTC. Its protein product is CASSTGQVDLGEQFF.

The V gene is TRBV9, the J gene TRBJ2-7; D is ambiguous. CDR1 is SGDLS and CDR2 is YYNGEE in the germline V gene. CDR3 length equals 13 residues. Trimming removed 3 bases from V and 5 bases from J, with 12 bases in between. The CDR3 nucleotides read TGTGCCAGCAGCGCAACCTACGGCAACGAGCAGTACTTC. It codes for CASSATYGNEQYF.

This clonotype was counted a few times. The gene calls are TRBV9 and TRBJ2-7; 9 bases map to TRBD1. Germline V gene sequence: CDR1 SGDLS, CDR2 YYNGEE. This CDR3 comprises 16 residues. After removal of 4 bases from V and 6 bases from J, the junction contained 14 bases not matched to a gene. The CDR3 region is CASSLGSGTGIGEQYF. CDR3 nucleotides: TGTGCCAGCAGCCTGGGATCCGGGACAGGGATTGGCGAGCAGTACTTC.

V usage is TRBV12-3 or TRBV12-4 and J usage is TRBJ2-3, with 8 bases that match TRBD1. This CDR3 contains 14 residues. With 6 bases clipped from V and 3 bases from J, the junction kept 5 bases outside the gene matches. The CDR3 bases are TGTGCCAGCAGCGGACAGGGTTTAACAGATACGCAGTATTTT. Residues: CASSGQGLTDTQYF.

This clonotype occurred once. The rearrangement links TRBV2 to TRBJ1-1; maybe TRBD1 (6 bases). The CDR3 consists of 15 residues. V lost 3 bases, J lost 5 bases, and 16 bases lay in between. Germline values: CDR1 SNHLY, CDR2 FYNNEI. CDR3: CASSERRWGRTEAFF. The CDR3 DNA reads TGTGCCAGCAGTGAGAGGCGATGGGGGCGGACTGAAGCTTTCTTT.

The rearrangement uses TRBV7-9 and TRBJ1-3, with D unresolved. The CDR3 is 16 amino acids. Deletions cut 1 base from V and 3 bases from J, with 13 bases between. Germline V gives CDR1 SEHNR, CDR2 FQNEAQ (reference sequence). DNA for the CDR3: TGTGCCAGCAGCTTAGGGCTAGTCGAAAGTGGAAACACCATATATTTT. Encoded protein: CASSLGLVESGNTIYF.

The rearrangement links TRBV24-1 to TRBJ2-1; a weak D match, TRBD1 (6 bases). Germline V gene sequence: CDR1 KGHDR, CDR2 SFDVKD. The CDR3 is made up of 14 amino acids. V lost 2 bases to trimming and J lost 6 bases, with 10 bases between them. CDR3 nucleotides: TGTGCCACCAGTGATTCTACAGGGTTCAATGAGCAGTTCTTC. It yields the protein CATSDSTGFNEQFF.

CDR3 protein: CASSASNTEAFF. In DNA, the CDR3 is TGTGCCAGTAGCGCGAGTAACACTGAAGCTTTCTTT. The gene calls are TRBV19 and TRBJ1-1, with no clear D. This CDR3 contains 12 residues. Trimming pared 6 bases from V and 2 bases from J, leaving 7 bases between. Germline-derived CDR1 and CDR2 are LNHDA and SQIVND (reference sequence).

The chain couples TRBV20-1 to TRBJ1-2, with 9 bases fitting TRBD1. With 0 bases clipped from V and 8 bases from J, the junction kept 13 bases outside the gene matches. Germline V gene sequence: CDR1 DFQATT, CDR2 SNEGSKA (reference sequence). The CDR3 runs 16 residues. CDR3 residues: CSARDIEGQGSEGYTF. The CDR3 nucleotides are TGCAGTGCTAGAGATATCGAGGGACAGGGATCGGAGGGCTACACCTTC.

This clonotype came up once. The CDR3 loop is CASSQDISSTFYGYTF. For the CDR3, the DNA is TGCGCCAGCAGCCAAGATATATCCTCAACTTTCTATGGCTACACCTTC. This chain joins TRBV4-3 and TRBJ1-2; D unresolved. Germline assignment: CDR1 LGHNA and CDR2 YSLEER. The CDR3 has 16 residues. The ends were cut back, 0 bases at V and 4 bases at J, with 15 bases in the middle.

The chain employs TRBV20-1 and TRBJ1-4; D is uncertain. The V end lost 4 bases, the J end lost 7 bases, and 10 bases lay between the germline ends. This CDR3 comprises 12 residues. Germline V CDR1 and CDR2: DFQATT, SNEGSKA (reference sequence). The CDR3 sequence is CSAKVGPEKLFF. In DNA, the CDR3 is TGCAGTGCTAAGGTTGGGCCTGAAAAACTGTTTTTT.

The chain is built from TRBV19 and TRBJ1-1; no firm D call. Per germline, CDR1 LNHDA and CDR2 SQIVND (reference sequence). Trimming removed 2 bases from V and 4 bases from J, with 11 bases in between. The CDR3 contains 14 residues. The CDR3 loop is CASSITLSSTEAFF. The CDR3 region has the DNA TGTGCCAGTAGTATAACACTGAGTTCCACTGAAGCTTTCTTT.

The chain has TRBV28 and TRBJ1-4, with D uncertain. The germline V and J ends were trimmed by 5 bases and 5 bases, with 15 bases remaining between them. The CDR3 has 15 amino acids. Germline assignment: CDR1 MDHEN and CDR2 SYDVKM. The CDR3 here is CASSGFGRGNEKLFF. The CDR3 region has the DNA TGTGCCAGCAGTGGATTCGGTCGTGGGAATGAAAAACTGTTTTTT.

As to this clonotype: A read error may account for a junction end that differs from germline. The chain links TRBV2 to TRBJ2-2, with D maybe TRBD2 (5 bases). CDR3 length equals 14 residues. Germline V gene lookup returns CDR1 SNHLY and CDR2 FYNNEI. CDR3: CASSDGLNTGKLFF. The CDR3 coding sequence is TGTGCCAGCAGTGACGGGTTGAACACCGGGAAGCTGTTTTTT.

This clonotype was counted only a few times. This chain connects TRBV7-9 to TRBJ1-1; D is ambiguous. Trimming stripped 1 base from V and 1 base from J, with 7 bases between. The CDR3 is 14 amino acids. CDR1 is SEHNR, CDR2 FQNEAQ, per germline (reference sequence). The CDR3: CASSLGDTNTEAFF. DNA for the CDR3: TGTGCCAGCAGCTTAGGTGATACGAACACTGAAGCTTTCTTT.

Comment on this clonotype: A read error may account for a junction end that differs from germline. The chain couples TRBV28 to TRBJ1-3; 8 bases match TRBD1. This CDR3 has 17 residues. Per germline, CDR1 MDHEN and CDR2 SYDVKM. The CDR3, as DNA: TGTGCCAGCAGTTTGTTGGACAGGGCCTCCTCTGAAAACACCATATATTTT. This sequence encodes CASSLLDRASSENTIYF.